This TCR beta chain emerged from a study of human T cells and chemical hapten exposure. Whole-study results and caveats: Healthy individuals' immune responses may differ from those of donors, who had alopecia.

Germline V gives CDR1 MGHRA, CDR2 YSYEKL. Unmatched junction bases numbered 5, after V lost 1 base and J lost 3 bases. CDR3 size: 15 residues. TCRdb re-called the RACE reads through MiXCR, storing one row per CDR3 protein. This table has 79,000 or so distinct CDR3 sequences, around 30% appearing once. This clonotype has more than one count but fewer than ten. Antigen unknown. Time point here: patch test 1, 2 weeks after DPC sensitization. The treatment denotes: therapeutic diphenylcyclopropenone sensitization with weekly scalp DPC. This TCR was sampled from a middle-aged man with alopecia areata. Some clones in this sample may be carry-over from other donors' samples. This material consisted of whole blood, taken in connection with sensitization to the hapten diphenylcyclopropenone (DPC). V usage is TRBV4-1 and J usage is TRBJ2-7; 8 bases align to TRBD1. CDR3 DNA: TGCGCCAGCAGCCAAGCCGGGACAGGCCTCTACGAGCAGTACTTC. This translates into CASSQAGTGLYEQYF.